This T cell receptor (beta chain) was profiled in a study of blood T cells in healthy people across ages. This clonotype was observed a few times. This CDR3 comprises 17 residues. The germline V gene has CDR1 SGHTA and CDR2 FQGNSA. A second PCR of roughly 7 to 11 cycles used a sample-barcoded 5' primer and a J-beta primer mix. TCRdb called the 5' RACE reads again in MiXCR, with one record for every CDR3 protein. The table shows 550,000 to 600,000 distinct CDR3 sequences, with 27% occurring only once. The TCR sequence derives from a woman in her 70s in good health. V and J are TRBV7-2 and TRBJ2-7, with 16 nucleotides matching TRBD2. The J call is uncertain, as TRBJ2-1 better fits the DNA end. Sequencing used blood. CDR3 coding DNA: TGTGCCAGCAGCCCTCCGGGACTAGCGGGGGGGATCTATGAGCAGTTCTTC. Protein sequence: CASSPPGLAGGIYEQFF.